One and the same sample provided the 3 T cell receptor beta chains below, sequenced in a study of early T cells in non-severe SARS-CoV-2 infection (dated by TCRdb to 2020 to 2022). The library came from 5' RACE. Sequencing instrument: NextSeq 500. In-frame beta chains were kept once TCRdb had trimmed the public reads at Q25 with fastp and called clones with MiXCR. Each entry is one CDR3 protein sequence, shown with its most common DNA and genes. The sample table holds around 80,000 distinct CDR3 sequences, of which about 12% were seen once. About 6% of the sample lies in the top ten. Sequenced material: whole blood. These receptors were collected from an adult who was a healthcare worker with PCR-confirmed SARS-CoV-2 infection or an uninfected control (not recorded which).

This clonotype has only a few counts. V and J are TRBV9 and TRBJ1-2; 10 nucleotides match TRBD1. Per germline, CDR1 SGDLS and CDR2 YYNGEE. The trim removed 4 bases at V and 2 bases at J, leaving 8 bases unmatched. There are 16 residues in the CDR3. The CDR3 is CASSFSRTGGNYGYTF. The CDR3, as DNA: TGTGCCAGCAGCTTTTCAAGGACAGGGGGGAACTATGGCTACACCTTC.

V and J are TRBV29-1 and TRBJ2-4, with D possibly matching TRBD1 (6 bases). Germline V gene lookup returns CDR1 SQVTM and CDR2 ANQGSEA. V was cut by 6 bases and J by 0 bases, with 12 bases left in between. The CDR3 runs 14 residues. The CDR3 DNA is TGCAGCGTCACTGACAGGCTAGCCAAAAACATTCAGTACTTC. Protein: CSVTDRLAKNIQYF.

The chain joins TRBV12-3 or TRBV12-4 to TRBJ2-3; 8 nucleotides align to TRBD2. Trimming at V came to 3 bases and at J to 5 bases, leaving 7 bases not matched to a gene. The CDR3 runs 15 residues. In DNA form, the CDR3 reads TGTGCCAGCAGTTTTAGCGGGATCCTGGGAGATACGCAGTATTTT. It is translated as CASSFSGILGDTQYF.